This T cell receptor beta chain was sequenced for a study of control samples from healthy donors and cancer patients. Libraries were prepared by immunoSEQ multiplex PCR; TCRdb keeps only in-frame clonotypes and omits some of them. The sample carries 150,000 to 200,000 clones, 88% recorded once. V lost 3 bases, J lost 0 bases, and 7 bases lay in between. The CDR3 spans 14 residues. Germline CDR1 MDHEN, CDR2 SYDVKM. J is TRBJ2-3 and V is TRBV28; a possible D gene is TRBD2 (5 bases). The receptor comes from a man aged 18 to 29 in good health. Source material: blood. CDR3 DNA: TGTGCCAGCAGTTTGACGGGGAGCACAGATACGCAGTATTTT. As protein: CASSLTGSTDTQYF. Supplemented by reference TRBV28 and TRBJ2-3, the full variable domain reads DVKVTQSSRYLVKRTGEKVFLECVQDMDHENMFWYRQDPGLGLRLIYFSYDVKMKEKGDIPEGYSVSREKKERFSLILESASTNQTSMYLCASSLTGSTDTQYFGPGTRLTVL.